This T cell receptor (beta chain) was retrieved from a study of cytomegalovirus exposure and HLA in healthy donors. Study-wide points: A later analysis linked a missense variant in DCLRE1C to the trimming of TCR beta V and J genes.

CDR3 length: 15 residues. The V gene's germline CDR1 is LNHDA and CDR2 SQIVND (reference sequence). The V and J ends lost 6 bases and 2 bases respectively, with 11 bases between them. Comments on this clone: Its antigen is not known.

The PCR had 60 Vbeta and 13 Jbeta primers. Some clones are missing from TCRdb's copy, which holds only in-frame ones; the method was immunoSEQ multiplex PCR. The table lists over 200,000 clones, under 90% of them singletons. The clonotype originates from a human donor in good health. The specimen was PBMCs. The chain has TRBV19 and TRBJ2-6, with D unresolved. CDR3 amino acids: CASSPLSAGANVLTF. CDR3 nucleotides: TGTGCCAGTAGCCCCCTCAGCGCTGGGGCCAACGTCCTGACTTTC.